The sequence of this T cell receptor beta chain was determined in a study of radiotherapy plus CTLA-4 blockade in lung cancer. Germline V CDR1 and CDR2: SGHNT, YYREEE (reference sequence). V gave up 0 bases and J gave up 5 bases, with 16 bases separating them. This CDR3 comprises 16 residues. Assay: immunoSEQ multiplex PCR; the TCRdb copy retains only in-frame clones and omits some. The data show about 45,000 clones, about 63% seen once. The receptor comes from a human donor with non-small cell lung cancer who had a partial response to radiotherapy plus ipilimumab. This material consisted of peripheral blood, taken from a patient treated with radiotherapy plus ipilimumab. The J gene is TRBJ2-3, the V gene TRBV5-4; D perhaps matches TRBD1 (7 bases). CDR3 amino acids: CASSLAGGGRIDTQYF. The DNA for the CDR3 is TGTGCCAGCAGCTTGGCCGGAGGGGGCCGCATAGATACGCAGTATTTT.